A selection of T cell receptor beta chains follows, all from one sample in a study of CD8 T cells and mutated HIV epitopes. These receptors have no identified antigens. From the single-cell sequencing reads, TCRdb called clonotypes with MiXCR, one entry per CDR3 protein. This sample's table reports approximately 65 distinct CDR3 sequences. The sequenced sample was CD8+ T cells from blood cultured with an adapted viral peptide, obtained during chronic HIV-1 infection. The receptors derive from a man aged 50-59 years with HIV-1 infection. The CDR3 runs from the conserved cysteine through the conserved F or W. The D gene is left open where the match is weak. Not every row has a clone size; where given, it reads once, few, many or a size class.

J gene: TRBJ2-1
V gene: TRBV7-2
clone size: once
D gene: .
CDR3 protein: CASSPFPLCSYNEQFF
CDR3 DNA: TGTGCCAGCAGCCCCTTCCCACTGTGCTCCTACAATGAGCAGTTCTTC

J gene: TRBJ2-1
V gene: TRBV20-1
clone size: hyperexpanded
D gene: .
CDR3 protein: CSASNKGRVNEQFF
CDR3 DNA: TGCAGTGCTAGTAACAAGGGCCGGGTGAATGAGCAGTTCTTC

J gene: TRBJ2-3
V gene: TRBV9
clone size: hyperexpanded
D gene: .
CDR3 protein: CASSVARGPYTDTQYF
CDR3 DNA: TGTGCCAGCAGCGTAGCCAGGGGTCCCTACACAGATACGCAGTATTTT

J gene: TRBJ2-3
V gene: TRBV5-1
clone size: hyperexpanded
D gene: .
CDR3 protein: CASSLSTGPGDTQYF
CDR3 DNA: TGCGCCAGCAGCTTGTCGACGGGGCCGGGGGATACGCAGTATTTT

J gene: TRBJ2-3
V gene: TRBV30
clone size: .
D gene: .
CDR3 protein: CAWSVPGLQAVSTDTQYF
CDR3 DNA: TGTGCCTGGAGTGTACCCGGCCTCCAGGCTGTGAGCACAGATACGCAGTATTTT

J gene: TRBJ2-1
V gene: TRBV7-2
clone size: .
D gene: TRBD2
CDR3 protein: CASSPAGGRWEQFF
CDR3 DNA: TGTGCCAGCAGCCCAGCGGGGGGGCGGTGGGAGCAGTTCTTC

J gene: TRBJ2-3
V gene: TRBV20-1
clone size: few
D gene: .
CDR3 protein: CSASNKGLQAVSTDTQYF
CDR3 DNA: TGCAGTGCTAGTAACAAGGGCCTCCAGGCTGTGAGCACAGATACGCAGTATTTT

J gene: TRBJ2-3
V gene: TRBV6-1
clone size: few
D gene: .
CDR3 protein: CAGNEAGRRDTQYF
CDR3 DNA: TGTGCCGGCAATGAAGCAGGCAGGAGAGATACGCAGTATTTT

J gene: TRBJ2-3
V gene: TRBV9
clone size: .
D gene: .
CDR3 protein: CASSVGGGAPYTDTQYF
CDR3 DNA: TGTGCCAGCAGCGTAGGTGGAGGGGCTCCCTACACAGATACGCAGTATTTT

J gene: TRBJ1-5
V gene: TRBV20-1
clone size: .
D gene: .
CDR3 protein: CSASNMGGRGVVQPQHF
CDR3 DNA: TGCAGTGCTAGTAACATGGGGGGGAGAGGAGTTGTACAGCCCCAGCATTTT

J gene: TRBJ1-5
V gene: TRBV6-1
clone size: .
D gene: .
CDR3 protein: CASSGINAELCNMGGRGVVQPQHF
CDR3 DNA: TGTGCCAGCAGTGGTATCAACGCAGAGTTATGTAACATGGGGGGGAGAGGAGTTGTACAGCCCCAGCATTTT

J gene: TRBJ1-3
V gene: TRBV6-1
clone size: once
D gene: .
CDR3 protein: CASSGPGRLCSGNTIYF
CDR3 DNA: TGTGCCAGCAGTGGCCCTGGGAGGCTGTGCTCTGGAAACACCATATATTTT

J gene: TRBJ1-5
V gene: TRBV20-1
clone size: .
D gene: .
CDR3 protein: CSASNKGRVNQPQHF
CDR3 DNA: TGCAGTGCTAGTAACAAGGGCCGGGTGAATCAGCCCCAGCATTTT

J gene: TRBJ2-3
V gene: TRBV6-1
clone size: hyperexpanded
D gene: TRBD1
CDR3 protein: CASSGQGRRDTQYF
CDR3 DNA: TGTGCCAGCAGTGGACAGGGAAGGCGAGATACGCAGTATTTT

J gene: TRBJ2-2
V gene: TRBV4-3
clone size: hyperexpanded
D gene: TRBD1
CDR3 protein: CASSQDREVGELFF
CDR3 DNA: TGCGCCAGCAGCCAGGACAGGGAGGTCGGGGAGCTGTTTTTT

J gene: TRBJ2-1
V gene: TRBV6-2/TRBV6-3
clone size: large
D gene: .
CDR3 protein: CASSFSAANNEQFF
CDR3 DNA: TGTGCCAGCAGTTTTTCGGCAGCTAACAATGAGCAGTTCTTC

J gene: TRBJ2-1
V gene: TRBV30
clone size: once
D gene: .
CDR3 protein: CAWSVPGLHLDRVNEQFF
CDR3 DNA: TGTGCCTGGAGTGTACCCGGACTACACCTCGATCGGGTGAATGAGCAGTTCTTC

J gene: TRBJ2-2
V gene: TRBV7-2
clone size: .
D gene: .
CDR3 protein: CASSPAGGPGSCFF
CDR3 DNA: .